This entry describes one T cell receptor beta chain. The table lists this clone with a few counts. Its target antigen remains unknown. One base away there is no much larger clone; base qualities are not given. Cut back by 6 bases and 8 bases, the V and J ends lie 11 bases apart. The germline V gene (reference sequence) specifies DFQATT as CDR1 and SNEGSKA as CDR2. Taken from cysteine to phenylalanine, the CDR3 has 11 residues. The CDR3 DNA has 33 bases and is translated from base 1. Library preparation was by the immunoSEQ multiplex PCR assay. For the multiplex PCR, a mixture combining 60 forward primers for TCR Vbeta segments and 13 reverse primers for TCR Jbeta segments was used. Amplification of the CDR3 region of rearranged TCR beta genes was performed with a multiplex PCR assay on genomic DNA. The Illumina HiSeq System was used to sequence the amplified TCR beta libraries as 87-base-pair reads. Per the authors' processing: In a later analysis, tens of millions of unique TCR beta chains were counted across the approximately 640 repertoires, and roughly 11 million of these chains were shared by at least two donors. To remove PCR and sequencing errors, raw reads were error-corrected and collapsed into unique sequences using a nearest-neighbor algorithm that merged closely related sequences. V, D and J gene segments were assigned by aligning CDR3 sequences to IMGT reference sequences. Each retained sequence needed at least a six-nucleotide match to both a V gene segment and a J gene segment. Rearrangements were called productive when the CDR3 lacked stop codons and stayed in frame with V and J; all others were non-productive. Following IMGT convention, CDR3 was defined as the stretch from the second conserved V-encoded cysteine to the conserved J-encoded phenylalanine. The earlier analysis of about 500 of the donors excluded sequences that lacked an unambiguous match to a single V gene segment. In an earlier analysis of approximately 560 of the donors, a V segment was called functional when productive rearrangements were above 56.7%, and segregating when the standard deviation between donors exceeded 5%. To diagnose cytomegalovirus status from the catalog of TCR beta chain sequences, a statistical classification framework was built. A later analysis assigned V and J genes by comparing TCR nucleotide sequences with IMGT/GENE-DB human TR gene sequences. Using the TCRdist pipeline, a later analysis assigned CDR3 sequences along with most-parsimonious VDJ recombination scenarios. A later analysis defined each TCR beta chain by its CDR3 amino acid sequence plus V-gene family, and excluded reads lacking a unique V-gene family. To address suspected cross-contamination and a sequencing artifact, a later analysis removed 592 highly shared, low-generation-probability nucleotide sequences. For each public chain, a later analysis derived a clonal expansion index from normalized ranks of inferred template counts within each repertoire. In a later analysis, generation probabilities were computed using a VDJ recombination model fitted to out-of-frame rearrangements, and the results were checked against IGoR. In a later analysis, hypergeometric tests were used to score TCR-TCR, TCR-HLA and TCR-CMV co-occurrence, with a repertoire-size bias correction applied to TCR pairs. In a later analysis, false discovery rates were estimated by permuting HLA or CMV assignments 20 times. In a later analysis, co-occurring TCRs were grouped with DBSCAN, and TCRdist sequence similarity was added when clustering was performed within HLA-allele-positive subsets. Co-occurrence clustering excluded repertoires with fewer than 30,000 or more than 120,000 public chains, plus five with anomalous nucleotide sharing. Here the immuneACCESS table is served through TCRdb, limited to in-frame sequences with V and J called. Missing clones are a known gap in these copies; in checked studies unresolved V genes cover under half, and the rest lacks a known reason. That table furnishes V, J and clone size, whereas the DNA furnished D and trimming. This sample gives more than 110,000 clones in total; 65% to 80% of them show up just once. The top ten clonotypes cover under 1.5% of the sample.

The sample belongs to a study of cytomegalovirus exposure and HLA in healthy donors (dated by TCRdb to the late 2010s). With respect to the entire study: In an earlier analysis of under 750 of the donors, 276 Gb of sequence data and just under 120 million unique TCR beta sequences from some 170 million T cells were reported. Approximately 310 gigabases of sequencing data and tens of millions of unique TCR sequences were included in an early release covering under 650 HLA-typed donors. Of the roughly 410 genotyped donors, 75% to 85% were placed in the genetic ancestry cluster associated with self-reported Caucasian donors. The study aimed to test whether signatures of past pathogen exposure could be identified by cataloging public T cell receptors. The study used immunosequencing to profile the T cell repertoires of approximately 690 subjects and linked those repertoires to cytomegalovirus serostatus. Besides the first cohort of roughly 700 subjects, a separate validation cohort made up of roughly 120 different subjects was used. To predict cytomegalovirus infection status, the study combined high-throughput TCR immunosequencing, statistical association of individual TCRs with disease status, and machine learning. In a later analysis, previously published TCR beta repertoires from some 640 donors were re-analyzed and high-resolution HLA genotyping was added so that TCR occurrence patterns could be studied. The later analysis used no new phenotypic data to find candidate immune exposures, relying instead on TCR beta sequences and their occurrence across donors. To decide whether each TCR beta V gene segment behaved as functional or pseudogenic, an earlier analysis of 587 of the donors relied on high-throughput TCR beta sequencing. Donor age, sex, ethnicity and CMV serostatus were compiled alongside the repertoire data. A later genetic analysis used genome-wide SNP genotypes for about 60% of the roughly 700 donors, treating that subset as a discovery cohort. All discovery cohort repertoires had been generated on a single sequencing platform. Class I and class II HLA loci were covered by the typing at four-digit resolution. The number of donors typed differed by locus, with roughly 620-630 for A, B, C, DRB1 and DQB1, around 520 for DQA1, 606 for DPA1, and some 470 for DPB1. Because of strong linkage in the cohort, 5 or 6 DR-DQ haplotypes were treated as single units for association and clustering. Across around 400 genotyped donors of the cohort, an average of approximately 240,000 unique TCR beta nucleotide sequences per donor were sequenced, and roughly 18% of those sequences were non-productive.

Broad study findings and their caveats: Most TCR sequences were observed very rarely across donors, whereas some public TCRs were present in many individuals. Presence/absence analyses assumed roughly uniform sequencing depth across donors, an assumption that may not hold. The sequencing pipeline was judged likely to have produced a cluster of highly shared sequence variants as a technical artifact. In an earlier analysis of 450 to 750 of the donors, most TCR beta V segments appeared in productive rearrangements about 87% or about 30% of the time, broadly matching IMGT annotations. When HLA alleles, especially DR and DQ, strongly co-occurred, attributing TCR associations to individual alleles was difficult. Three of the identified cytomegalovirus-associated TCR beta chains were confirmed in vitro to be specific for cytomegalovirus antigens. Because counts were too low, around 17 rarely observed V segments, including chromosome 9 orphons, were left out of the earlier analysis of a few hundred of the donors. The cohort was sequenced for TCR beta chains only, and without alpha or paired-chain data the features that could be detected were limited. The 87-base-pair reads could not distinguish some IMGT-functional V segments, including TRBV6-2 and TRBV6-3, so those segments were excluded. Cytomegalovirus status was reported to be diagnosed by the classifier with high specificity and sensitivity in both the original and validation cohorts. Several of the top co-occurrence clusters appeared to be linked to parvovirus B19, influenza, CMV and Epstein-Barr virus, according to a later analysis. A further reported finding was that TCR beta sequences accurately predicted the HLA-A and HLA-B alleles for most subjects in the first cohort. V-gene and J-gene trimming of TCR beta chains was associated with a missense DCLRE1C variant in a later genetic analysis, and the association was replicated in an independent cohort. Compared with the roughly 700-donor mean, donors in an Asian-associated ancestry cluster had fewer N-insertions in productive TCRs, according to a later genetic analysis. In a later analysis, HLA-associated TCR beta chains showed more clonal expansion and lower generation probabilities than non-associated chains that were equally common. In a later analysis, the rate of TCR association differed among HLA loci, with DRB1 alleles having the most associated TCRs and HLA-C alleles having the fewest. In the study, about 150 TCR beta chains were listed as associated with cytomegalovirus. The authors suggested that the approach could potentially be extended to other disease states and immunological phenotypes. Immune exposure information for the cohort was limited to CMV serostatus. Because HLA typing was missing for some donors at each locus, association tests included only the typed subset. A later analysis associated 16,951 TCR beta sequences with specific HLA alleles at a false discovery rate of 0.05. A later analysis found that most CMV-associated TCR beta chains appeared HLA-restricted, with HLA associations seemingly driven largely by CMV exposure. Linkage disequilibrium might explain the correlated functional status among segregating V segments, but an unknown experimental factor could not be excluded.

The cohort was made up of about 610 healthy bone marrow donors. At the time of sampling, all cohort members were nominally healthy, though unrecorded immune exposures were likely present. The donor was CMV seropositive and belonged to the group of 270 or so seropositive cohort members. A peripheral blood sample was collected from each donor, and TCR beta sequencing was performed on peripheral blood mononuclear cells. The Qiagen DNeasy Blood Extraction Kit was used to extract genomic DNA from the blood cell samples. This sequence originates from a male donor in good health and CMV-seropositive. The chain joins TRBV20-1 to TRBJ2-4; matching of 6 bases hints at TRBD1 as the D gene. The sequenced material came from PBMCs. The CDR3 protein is CSALHRDIQYF. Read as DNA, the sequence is TGCAGTGCCTTGCACAGGGACATTCAGTACTTC.